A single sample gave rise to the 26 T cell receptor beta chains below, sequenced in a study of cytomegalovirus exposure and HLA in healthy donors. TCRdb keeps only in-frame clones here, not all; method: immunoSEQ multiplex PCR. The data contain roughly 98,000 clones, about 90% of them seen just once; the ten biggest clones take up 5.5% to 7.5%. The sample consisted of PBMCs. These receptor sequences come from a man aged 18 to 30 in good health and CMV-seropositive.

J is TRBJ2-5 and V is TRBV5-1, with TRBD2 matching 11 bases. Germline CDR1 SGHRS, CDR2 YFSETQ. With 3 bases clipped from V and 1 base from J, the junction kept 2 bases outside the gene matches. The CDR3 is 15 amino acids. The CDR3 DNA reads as TGCGCCAGCAGCTCTACTAGCGGGAGCCAAGAGACCCAGTACTTC. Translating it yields CASSSTSGSQETQYF.

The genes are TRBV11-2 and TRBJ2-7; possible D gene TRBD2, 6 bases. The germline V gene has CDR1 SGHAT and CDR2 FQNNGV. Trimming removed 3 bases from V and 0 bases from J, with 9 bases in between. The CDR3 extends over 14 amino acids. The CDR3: CASSLERASYEQYF. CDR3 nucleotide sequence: TGTGCCAGCAGCTTGGAGCGGGCCTCCTACGAGCAGTACTTC.

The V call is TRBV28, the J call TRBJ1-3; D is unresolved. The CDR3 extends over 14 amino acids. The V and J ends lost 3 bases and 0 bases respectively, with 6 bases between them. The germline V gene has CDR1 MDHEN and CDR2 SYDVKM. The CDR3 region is CASSLSGSGNTIYF. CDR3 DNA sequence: TGTGCCAGCAGTTTGTCAGGCTCTGGAAACACCATATATTTT.

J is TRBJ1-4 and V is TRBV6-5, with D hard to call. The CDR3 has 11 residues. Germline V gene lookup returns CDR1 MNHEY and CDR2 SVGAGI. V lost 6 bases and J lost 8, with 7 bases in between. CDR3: CASRSGEKLFF. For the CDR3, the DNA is TGTGCCAGCAGGTCCGGGGAAAAACTGTTTTTT.

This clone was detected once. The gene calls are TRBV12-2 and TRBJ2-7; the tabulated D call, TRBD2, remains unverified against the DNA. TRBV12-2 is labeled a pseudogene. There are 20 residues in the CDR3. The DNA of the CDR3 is TGTGCAAGTCGCTTAGACGCGAGCGGTCTAGCGGAAATCAAAAACTACGAGCAGTACTTC. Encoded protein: CASRLDASGLAEIKNYEQYF.

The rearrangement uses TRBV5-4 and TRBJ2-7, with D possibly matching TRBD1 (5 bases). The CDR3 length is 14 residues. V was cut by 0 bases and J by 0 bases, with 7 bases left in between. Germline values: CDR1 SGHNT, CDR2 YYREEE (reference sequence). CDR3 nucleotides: TGTGCCAGCAGCTTGGATCAGGGCTCCTACGAGCAGTACTTC. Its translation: CASSLDQGSYEQYF.

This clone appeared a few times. The CDR3 DNA follows: TGTGCCAGCAGCGTAGCTGTTTCTAGCGGGACTCAGAATGAGCAGTTCTTC. This encodes CASSVAVSSGTQNEQFF. The J gene is TRBJ2-1, the V gene TRBV9; TRBD2 matches 9 bases. Germline CDR1 and CDR2: SGDLS and YYNGEE. The trim removed 0 bases at V and 7 bases at J, leaving 11 bases unmatched. The length of the CDR3 is 17 residues.

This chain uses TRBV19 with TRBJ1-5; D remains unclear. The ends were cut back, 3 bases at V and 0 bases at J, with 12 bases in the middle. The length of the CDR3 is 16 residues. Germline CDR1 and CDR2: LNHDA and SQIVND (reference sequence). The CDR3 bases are TGTGCCAGTAGTATTGGAGGACCGTATAGCAATCAGCCCCAGCATTTT. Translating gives CASSIGGPYSNQPQHF.

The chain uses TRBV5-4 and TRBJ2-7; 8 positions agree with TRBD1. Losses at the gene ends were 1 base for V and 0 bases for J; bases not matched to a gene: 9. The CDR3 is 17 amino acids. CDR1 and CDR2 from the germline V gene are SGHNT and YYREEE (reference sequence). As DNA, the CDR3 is TGTGCCAGCAGCTTGACAGGGGGGAGCGTCTTCTCCTACGAGCAGTACTTC. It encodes CASSLTGGSVFSYEQYF. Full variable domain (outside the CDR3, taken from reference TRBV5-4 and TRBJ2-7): ETGVTQSPTHLIKTRGQQVTLRCSSQSGHNTVSWYQQALGQGPQFIFQYYREEENGRGNFPPRFSGLQFPNYSSELNVNALELDDSALYLCASSLTGGSVFSYEQYFGPGTRLTVT.

CDR3 protein: CASSLGGGGETQYF. CDR3 DNA: TGTGCCAGCAGCTTGGGAGGCGGCGGGGAGACCCAGTACTTC. The rearrangement joins TRBV5-8 to TRBJ2-5, with D maybe TRBD2 (5 bases). V was pared by 0 bases and J by 5 bases, with 11 bases between. Germline V gene lookup returns CDR1 SGHTS and CDR2 YDEGEE. The CDR3 totals 14 residues.

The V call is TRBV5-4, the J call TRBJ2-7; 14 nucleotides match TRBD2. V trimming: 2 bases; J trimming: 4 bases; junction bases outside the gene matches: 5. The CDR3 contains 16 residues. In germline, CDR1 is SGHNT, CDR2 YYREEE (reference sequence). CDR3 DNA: TGTGCCAGCAGCTTTGGGACTAGCGGGAGTGGATACGAGCAGTACTTC. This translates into CASSFGTSGSGYEQYF.

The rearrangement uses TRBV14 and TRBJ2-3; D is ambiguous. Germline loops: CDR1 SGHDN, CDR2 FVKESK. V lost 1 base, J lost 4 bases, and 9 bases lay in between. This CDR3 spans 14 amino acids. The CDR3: CASSQGSRSDTQYF. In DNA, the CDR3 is TGTGCCAGCAGCCAAGGTAGCCGATCAGATACGCAGTATTTT.

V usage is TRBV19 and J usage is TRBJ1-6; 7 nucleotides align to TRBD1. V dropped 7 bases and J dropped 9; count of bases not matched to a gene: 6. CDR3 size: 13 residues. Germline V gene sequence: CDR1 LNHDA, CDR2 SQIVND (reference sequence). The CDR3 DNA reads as TGTGCCAGTATCGACAGGGACGGTTCACCCCTCCACTTT. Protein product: CASIDRDGSPLHF.

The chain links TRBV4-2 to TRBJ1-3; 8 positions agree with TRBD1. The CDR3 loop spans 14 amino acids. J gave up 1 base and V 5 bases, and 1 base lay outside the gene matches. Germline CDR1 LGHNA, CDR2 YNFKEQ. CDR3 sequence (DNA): TGTGCCAGCAGCGGACAGGGTTCTGGAAACACCATATATTTT. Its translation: CASSGQGSGNTIYF.

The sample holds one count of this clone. The CDR3 sequence is CASSLGLAGGMEAYEQYF. CDR3 bases: TGTGCCAGCAGCTTAGGCCTAGCGGGAGGGATGGAAGCCTACGAGCAGTACTTC. V and J are TRBV13 and TRBJ2-7, with 12 bases that match TRBD2. CDR3 length: 18 amino acids. With V trimmed by 0 bases and J by 2 bases, 8 bases remained unmatched. CDR1 PRHDT and CDR2 FYEKMQ come from the germline V gene (reference sequence).

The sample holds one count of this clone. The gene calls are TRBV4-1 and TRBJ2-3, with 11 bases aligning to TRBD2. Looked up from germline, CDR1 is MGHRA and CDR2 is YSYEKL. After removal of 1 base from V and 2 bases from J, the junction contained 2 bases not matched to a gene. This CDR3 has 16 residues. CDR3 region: CASSQVGLADTDTQYF. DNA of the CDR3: TGCGCCAGCAGCCAAGTGGGACTAGCGGACACAGATACGCAGTATTTT.

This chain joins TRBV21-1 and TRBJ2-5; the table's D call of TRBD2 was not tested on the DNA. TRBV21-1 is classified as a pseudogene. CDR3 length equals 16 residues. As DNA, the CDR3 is TGTGCCAGCAGCAAAGGGACTAGCAGGGCGCAAGAGACCCAGTACTTC. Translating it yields CASSKGTSRAQETQYF.

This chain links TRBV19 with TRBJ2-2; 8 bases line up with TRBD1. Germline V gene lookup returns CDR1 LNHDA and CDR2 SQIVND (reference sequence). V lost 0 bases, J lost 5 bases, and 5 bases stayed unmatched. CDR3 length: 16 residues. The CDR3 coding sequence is TGTGCCAGTAGTATAGATCGGACAGGGAGAACCGGGGAGCTGTTTTTT. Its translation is CASSIDRTGRTGELFF. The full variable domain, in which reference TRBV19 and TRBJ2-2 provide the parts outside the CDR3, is DGGITQSPKYLFRKEGQNVTLSCEQNLNHDAMYWYRQDPGQGLRLIYYSQIVNDFQKGDIAEGYSVSREKKESFPLTVTSAQKNPTAFYLCASSIDRTGRTGELFFGEGSRLTVL.

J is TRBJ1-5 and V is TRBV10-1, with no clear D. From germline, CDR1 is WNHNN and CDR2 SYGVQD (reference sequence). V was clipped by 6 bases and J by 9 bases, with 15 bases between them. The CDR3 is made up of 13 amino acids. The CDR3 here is CASSSGSKWPQHF. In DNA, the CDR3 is TGCGCCAGCAGCTCAGGATCCAAGTGGCCCCAGCATTTT.

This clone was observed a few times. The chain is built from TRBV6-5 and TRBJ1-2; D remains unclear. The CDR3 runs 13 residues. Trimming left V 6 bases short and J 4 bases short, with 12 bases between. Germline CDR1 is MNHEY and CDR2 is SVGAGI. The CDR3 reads CASRKVAFYGYTF. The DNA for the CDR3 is TGTGCCAGCAGGAAGGTAGCCTTCTATGGCTACACCTTC.

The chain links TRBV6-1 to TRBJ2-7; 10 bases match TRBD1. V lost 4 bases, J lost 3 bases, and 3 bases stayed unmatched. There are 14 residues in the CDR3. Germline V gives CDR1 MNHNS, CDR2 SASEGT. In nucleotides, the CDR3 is TGTGCCAGCAGTGCGGACAGGGGGTACTACGAGCAGTACTTC. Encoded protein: CASSADRGYYEQYF.

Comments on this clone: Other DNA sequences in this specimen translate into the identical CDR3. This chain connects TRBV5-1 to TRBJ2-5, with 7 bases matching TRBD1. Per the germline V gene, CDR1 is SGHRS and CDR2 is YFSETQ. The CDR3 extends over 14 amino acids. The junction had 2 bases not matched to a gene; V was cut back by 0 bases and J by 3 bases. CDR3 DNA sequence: TGCGCCAGCAGCTTGGCCACAGGGGAAGAGACCCAGTACTTC. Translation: CASSLATGEETQYF.

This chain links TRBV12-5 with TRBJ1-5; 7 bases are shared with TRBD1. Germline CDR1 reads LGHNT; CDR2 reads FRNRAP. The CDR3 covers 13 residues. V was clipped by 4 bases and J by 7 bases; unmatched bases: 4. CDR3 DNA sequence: TGTGCTAGTGGTTCCGGGACAGCACAGCCCCAGCATTTT. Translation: CASGSGTAQPQHF.

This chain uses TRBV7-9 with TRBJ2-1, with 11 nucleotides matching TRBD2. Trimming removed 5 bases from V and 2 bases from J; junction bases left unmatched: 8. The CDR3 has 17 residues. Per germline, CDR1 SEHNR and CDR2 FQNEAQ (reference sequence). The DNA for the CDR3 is TGTGCCAGCAGCCCCACTAGCGGGAGATTGACCTACAATGAGCAGTTCTTC. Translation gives CASSPTSGRLTYNEQFF.

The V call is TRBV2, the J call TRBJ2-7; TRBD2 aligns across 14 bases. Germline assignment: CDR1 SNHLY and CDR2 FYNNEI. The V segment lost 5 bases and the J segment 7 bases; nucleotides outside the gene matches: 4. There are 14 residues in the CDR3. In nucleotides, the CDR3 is TGTGCCAGCAGTACGACTAGCGGGAGGGGTGAGCAGTACTTC. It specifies CASSTTSGRGEQYF.

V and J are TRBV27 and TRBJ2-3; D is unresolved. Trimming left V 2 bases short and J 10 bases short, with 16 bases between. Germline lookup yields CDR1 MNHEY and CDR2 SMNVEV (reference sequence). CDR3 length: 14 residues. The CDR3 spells CASSLSPRASSQYF. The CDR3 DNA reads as TGTGCCAGCAGTTTAAGCCCCCGCGCATCGTCGCAGTATTTT.